The sequence of this T cell receptor beta chain was determined in a study of OX40 agonist ivuxolimab in advanced cancers. This CDR3 spans 16 amino acids. The V gene end was trimmed by 4 bases and the J gene end by 5 bases; junction bases not matched to a gene: 11. Per the germline V gene, CDR1 is LNHDA and CDR2 is SQIVND (reference sequence). The data were produced by immunoSEQ multiplex PCR, yet TCRdb's version contains in-frame clones alone and is incomplete. In the table there are 50,000 to 85,000 clones, 87% of which are singletons. The receptor comes from an adult with an advanced solid tumor such as melanoma, head and neck, liver or kidney cancer. Specimen: CD4+ or CD8+ T cells sorted from blood, collected in a trial of the OX40 agonist ivuxolimab. This chain joins TRBV19 and TRBJ2-1; 7 positions match TRBD2. The CDR3 loop reads CASSTPASGGHNEQFF. For the CDR3, the DNA is TGTGCCAGTAGTACCCCCGCTAGCGGAGGCCACAATGAGCAGTTCTTC.